A single sample is the source of the 3 T cell receptor beta chains below, sequenced in a study of OX40 agonist ivuxolimab in advanced cancers. TCRdb's table, derived via immunoSEQ multiplex PCR, lists solely in-frame clones and lacks some. Counted here are about 100,000 clones, under 95% occurring once; the ten biggest clones make up around 2.5%. The starting material was CD4+ or CD8+ T cells sorted from blood, obtained in a trial of the OX40 agonist ivuxolimab. The receptors were gathered from an adult with an advanced solid tumor such as melanoma, head and neck, liver or kidney cancer.

The chain carries TRBV29-1 and TRBJ1-1; perhaps TRBD1 as D (6 bases). Trimming took off 3 bases at V and 0 bases at J, with 14 bases between the two ends. The CDR3 loop spans 15 amino acids. CDR1 is SQVTM and CDR2 is ANQGSEA in the germline V gene. The chain's CDR3 is CSVEEWDTLNTEAFF. Written as DNA, the CDR3 is TGCAGCGTTGAGGAATGGGACACTTTGAACACTGAAGCTTTCTTT.

This CDR3 is CASRYGLGTADTQYF. The CDR3 bases are TGTGCCAGTAGATACGGTTTGGGCACAGCAGATACGCAGTATTTT. The gene calls are TRBV19 and TRBJ2-3; D is uncertain. The CDR3 loop spans 15 amino acids. The ends were cut back, 6 bases at V and 4 bases at J, with 17 bases in the middle. The V gene's germline CDR1 is LNHDA and CDR2 SQIVND (reference sequence).

The chain employs TRBV6-5 and TRBJ2-7; 10 bases are a match to TRBD2. V lost 0 bases, J lost 2 bases, and 4 bases stayed unmatched. The CDR3 has 16 amino acids. The germline V gene has CDR1 MNHEY and CDR2 SVGAGI. CDR3 amino acids: CASSYSTSGPPYEQYF. In DNA, the CDR3 is TGTGCCAGCAGTTACTCGACTAGCGGGCCCCCCTACGAGCAGTACTTC.